The text below deals with one TCR beta chain. Its antigen is undetermined. As for the donors, each was a healthy bone marrow donor. The sample originates from a study of cytomegalovirus exposure and HLA in healthy donors. The study's findings and limits: TCR beta sequences reportedly predicted most subjects' HLA-A and HLA-B alleles accurately.

Primers included in the PCR were 60 Vbeta and 13 Jbeta primers. The table came from immunoSEQ multiplex PCR; TCRdb's copy has only in-frame clones and leaves some out. Seen here are about 250,000 clones, roughly 78% observed once, and the top ten hold 0.45% to 0.5%. This CDR3 spans 13 amino acids. V was pared by 5 bases and J by 6 bases, with 14 bases between. The germline CDR1 and CDR2 sequences are LNHNV and YYDKDF (reference sequence). The TCR sequence derives from a boy younger than 18 in good health and CMV-seronegative. Input material: PBMCs. This chain links TRBV15 with TRBJ2-7; D might be TRBD1 (6 bases). For the CDR3, the DNA is TGTGCCACCAGCGCCTTGATGGGGGCCGAGCAGTACTTC. This gives the protein CATSALMGAEQYF.